This TCR beta chain appears in the sequencing data of a study of T cell responses to AZD1222 COVID-19 vaccine (dated by TCRdb to the early 2020s). Background for the entire study: AZD1222 recipients with second doses at about 4 weeks or about 12 weeks were pooled, because spike-specific TCR depth and breadth did not differ between schedules. TCR sequencing covered 230 or so trial participants: nearly 210 given two doses of AZD1222 and about 26 given two doses of MenACWY control vaccine. Enrollment into the trials was organized by age into subgroups of 18-55, 56-69 and 70-plus years, and those subgroups contained roughly 150, 30 and 60 TCR-sequenced participants, respectively. The research as a whole found: Spike-specific TCR breadth and depth rose significantly after two AZD1222 doses compared with day 0 and with MenACWY recipients. The whole spike protein was spanned by vaccine-associated CD4 TCRs, and dominant responses were seen in regions 160-218 and 743-854. Because no day 14 peak-response samples were available, the repertoires could be characterized only after the peak T cell response. Participants were mostly white British, with more females than males. The authors suggested clonal diversity may have been underestimated. Conclusions about previously exposed vaccinees are limited because only five to seven AZD1222 recipients were SARS-CoV-2 seropositive at baseline. Reportedly, almost half of the unique spike-specific TCRs recognized epitopes lying outside the regions that are mutated in the B.1.351 and B.1.1.7 variants. In the small 56-69-year group, the increase in depth fell short of significance, most likely because of low power.

The CDR3 regions of human TCRbeta chains were analyzed by immunosequencing. On the authors' methods: Repertoire TCRs were matched against a reference library of SARS-CoV-2-specific TCRs generated with the MIRA antigen-specificity platform. Breadth was defined as the fraction of unique TCRs that were SARS-CoV-2-associated, and depth was defined as the fraction of total T cells that were SARS-CoV-2-associated. Using the MIRA data, each spike-specific TCR was mapped to the spike region that the TCR reacts to and placed in a CD4 or CD8 class. Log10-transformed breadth and depth values were compared by one-way ANOVA with Sidak's multiple comparisons tests. As stored in TCRdb, this immuneACCESS dataset retains in-frame rearrangements with V and J assigned. A fraction of the clones does not appear; measured against another copy, unresolved V genes explain less than half of the discrepancy, and the remainder lacks a known reason. V and J calls and clone size follow that table, whereas D and trimming were derived from the DNA. The sample table holds 130,000 or so clones, of which 90% to 95% were seen once. The ten most abundant clones make up approximately 3.3% of the sample.

In regard to this clone: The specificity of this receptor is unknown. Base qualities are missing; no much larger clone stands one base away.

In the paper's terms, the time point label means: baseline before first vaccination. Vaccinee samples were obtained from the UK trials COV001 and COV002, which included a single-blind randomized controlled phase 2/3 trial of AZD1222 (ChAdOx1 nCoV-19) in healthy adults. For TCRbeta chain sequencing, PBMC samples were collected from trial participants at day 0 and at day 28 after the second dose. The specimen comprised peripheral blood, sampled on day 0 of AZD1222 vaccination. The TCR originated in an adult in good health.

The CDR3 loop reads CASSGLLGQLNTEAFF. Here is the DNA: TGTGCCAGCAGTGGGCTCCTGGGCCAACTTAACACTGAAGCTTTCTTT. Here the chain combines TRBV2 and TRBJ1-1; too little of a D gene remains to name it. V is shortened by 4 bases, J by 2 bases, and the region joining them spans 17 bases. Its CDR3 holds 16 amino acids, cysteine through phenylalanine. Of all the DNA, just the CDR3 is kept, 48 bases in frame from base 1. CDR1 and CDR2, per the germline V gene, are SNHLY and FYNNEI.